The 24 T cell receptor beta chains below were found in one sample sequenced in a study of T cell responses to AZD1222 COVID-19 vaccine. Only in-frame clones appear in the TCRdb table, and some are missing; sequencing was by immunoSEQ multiplex PCR. The sample lists 95,000 to 150,000 clones, around 90% occurring once. The material sequenced was peripheral blood, taken on day 0 of AZD1222 vaccination. The receptors here all came from an adult in good health.

V gene TRBV5-1 combines with J gene TRBJ1-4; 7 bases match TRBD1. Germline V lookup: CDR1 SGHRS, CDR2 YFSETQ. The CDR3 extends over 15 amino acids. Trimming took 4 bases from V and 7 from J; bases not matched to a gene: 10. The CDR3, as DNA: TGCGCCAGCAGCCTTAGGGGACAGTTCGGTGAAAAACTGTTTTTT. Protein: CASSLRGQFGEKLFF.

This rearrangement joins TRBV6-6 to TRBJ2-7; possible D gene TRBD2, 5 bases. CDR1 is MNHNY, CDR2 SVGAGI, per germline (reference sequence). Trimming left V 5 bases short and J 0 bases short, with 17 bases between. The CDR3 has 16 residues. The chain's CDR3 is CASSRSRTGSSYEQYF. CDR3 nucleotide sequence: TGTGCCAGCAGTCGATCGAGGACGGGGAGCTCCTACGAGCAGTACTTC.

The V and J genes are TRBV11-2 and TRBJ1-1; tentatively, D is TRBD1 (6 bases). In germline, CDR1 is SGHAT, CDR2 FQNNGV. Deletions cut 1 base from V and 5 bases from J, with 11 bases between. The CDR3 sequence is 14 residues long. CDR3 DNA sequence: TGTGCCAGCAGCTTAGGACGGGGGCGGACTGAAGCTTTCTTT. This codes for CASSLGRGRTEAFF.

This sequence joins TRBV20-1 and TRBJ1-2; a possible D gene is TRBD1 (5 bases). Per germline, CDR1 DFQATT and CDR2 SNEGSKA (reference sequence). The CDR3 covers 11 residues. For the CDR3, the DNA is TGCAGCCCGACCGGGACTAATGGTAACACCTTC. Translating gives CSPTGTNGNTF.

The gene calls are TRBV29-1 and TRBJ2-2, with 11 bases lining up with TRBD1. The germline V gene encodes CDR1 SQVTM and CDR2 ANQGSEA. After removal of 6 bases from V and 4 bases from J, the junction contained 7 bases not matched to a gene. The CDR3 is made up of 15 amino acids. The CDR3 spells CSVSPGQGVTGELFF. The DNA for the CDR3 is TGCAGCGTGTCTCCGGGACAGGGGGTCACCGGGGAGCTGTTTTTT.

The chain is built from TRBV3-1 (or the pseudogene TRBV3-2) and TRBJ1-6; no firm D call. CDR3 size: 15 residues. The V gene lost 2 bases and the J gene lost 7 bases, with 12 bases spanning the gap. The V gene's germline CDR1 is LGHDT and CDR2 YNNKEL (reference sequence). The CDR3 DNA reads TGTGCCAGCAGCCAACCGGAAGGGTTGAATTCACCCCTCCACTTT. Translating gives CASSQPEGLNSPLHF.

The chain links TRBV3-1 (or the pseudogene TRBV3-2) to TRBJ1-4, with D possibly matching TRBD1 (6 bases). The CDR3 runs 14 residues. CDR1 and CDR2 from the germline V gene are LGHDT and YNNKEL (reference sequence). The V and J ends lost 3 bases and 6 bases respectively, with 11 bases between them. CDR3 DNA sequence: TGTGCCAGCAGCCAGGCCGGGACACATGAAAAACTGTTTTTT. It encodes CASSQAGTHEKLFF.

The chain has TRBV30 and TRBJ2-7, with TRBD1 matching over 7 bases. The CDR3 has 13 amino acids. Germline V lookup: CDR1 GTSNPN, CDR2 SVGIG (reference sequence). Losses at the gene ends were 2 bases for V and 2 bases for J; bases not matched to a gene: 3. CDR3 sequence (DNA): TGTGCCTGGAGTAACAGGGGTGCCTACGAGCAGTACTTC. As protein: CAWSNRGAYEQYF.

V is TRBV14 and J is TRBJ2-2, with TRBD2 identical over 7 bases. J gave up 2 bases and V 4 bases, and 1 base lay outside the gene matches. There are 14 residues in the CDR3. CDR1 is SGHDN and CDR2 is FVKESK in the germline V gene. CDR3 amino acids: CASSPGLNTGELFF. As DNA, the CDR3 is TGTGCCAGCAGCCCGGGACTAAACACCGGGGAGCTGTTTTTT.

The rearrangement links TRBV6-5 to TRBJ1-2, with D unclear. The germline CDR1 and CDR2 sequences are MNHEY and SVGAGI. The CDR3 has 13 amino acids. Deletions cut 6 bases from V and 4 bases from J, with 12 bases between. CDR3 bases: TGTGCCAGCAGAGACCAGGTTGGCTATGGCTACACCTTC. Translated: CASRDQVGYGYTF.

The chain uses TRBV7-9 and TRBJ2-3; 7 positions agree with TRBD2. J lost 2 bases, V lost 2 bases, and 1 base had no gene match. The CDR3 has 14 amino acids. The germline V gene encodes CDR1 SEHNR and CDR2 FQNEAQ (reference sequence). The CDR3: CASSLSGVTDTQYF. In nucleotides, the CDR3 is TGTGCCAGCAGCTTAAGCGGGGTCACAGATACGCAGTATTTT.

The CDR3 region is CASSLGDRVTEAFF. The DNA for the CDR3 is TGTGCCAGCAGCTTGGGGGACAGGGTTACTGAAGCTTTCTTT. This rearrangement joins TRBV5-6 to TRBJ1-1, with 9 bases fitting TRBD1. Germline-derived CDR1 and CDR2 are SGHDT and YYEEEE. The trim removed 0 bases at V and 5 bases at J, leaving 2 bases unmatched. The CDR3 has 14 amino acids.

The chain uses TRBV4-2 and TRBJ1-2; D remains unclear. The CDR3 runs 14 residues. V was trimmed by 1 base and J by 4 bases, leaving 10 bases between them. CDR1 and CDR2 (germline): LGHNA, YNFKEQ. DNA for the CDR3: TGTGCCAGCAGCCAAGGCCAGGTGGGCTATGGCTACACCTTC. It encodes CASSQGQVGYGYTF.

The chain employs TRBV5-1 and TRBJ2-1, with D perhaps matching TRBD2 (5 bases). The V gene lost 4 bases and the J gene lost 7 bases, with 9 bases spanning the gap. This CDR3 contains 12 residues. Germline CDR1 and CDR2: SGHRS and YFSETQ. The CDR3 DNA follows: TGCGCCAGCAGCCCGGACTCGAATGAGCAGTTCTTC. Its translation: CASSPDSNEQFF.

The rearrangement links TRBV18 to TRBJ2-5; maybe TRBD1 (5 bases). V was cut by 6 bases and J by 5 bases, with 10 bases left in between. The length of the CDR3 is 12 residues. Germline lookup yields CDR1 KGHSH and CDR2 LQKENI. The CDR3 loop reads CASSPRGETQYF. The CDR3 DNA follows: TGTGCCAGCTCCCCAAGGGGCGAGACCCAGTACTTC.

The chain recombines TRBV5-1 with TRBJ2-3, with 13 bases fitting TRBD2. Germline CDR1 SGHRS, CDR2 YFSETQ. The CDR3 runs 16 residues. Losses at the gene ends were 4 bases for V and 8 bases for J; bases not matched to a gene: 10. DNA of the CDR3: TGCGCCAGCAGCGAAACACTAGCGGGGGGGCTTGGTACGCAGTATTTT. It specifies CASSETLAGGLGTQYF.

The chain combines TRBV5-1 with TRBJ2-3; 7 bases align to TRBD2. Germline values: CDR1 SGHRS, CDR2 YFSETQ. This CDR3 has 14 residues. V lost 0 bases, J lost 4 bases, and 2 bases stayed unmatched. The CDR3 loop reads CASSLGDYADTQYF. Written as DNA, the CDR3 is TGCGCCAGCAGCTTGGGGGACTACGCAGATACGCAGTATTTT.

J is TRBJ1-6 and V is TRBV7-2; no clear D gene. Germline values: CDR1 SGHTA, CDR2 FQGNSA. The CDR3 totals 15 residues. The V end lost 1 base, the J end lost 0 bases, and 4 bases lay between the germline ends. The CDR3 here is CASSLGSSYNSPLHF. In nucleotides, the CDR3 is TGTGCCAGCAGCTTAGGGAGCTCCTATAATTCACCCCTCCACTTT.

The rearrangement links TRBV6-5 to TRBJ2-7; D call uncertain. Trimming removed 10 bases at V and 0 bases at J, with 13 bases between. The CDR3 length is 13 residues. Per germline, CDR1 MNHEY and CDR2 SVGAGI. CDR3 protein: CATIGRYSYEQYF. In DNA, the CDR3 is TGTGCCACCATTGGACGGTACTCCTACGAGCAGTACTTC.

V gene TRBV6-5 combines with J gene TRBJ2-7, with 10 bases fitting TRBD1. Trimming at V came to 5 bases and at J to 7 bases, leaving 8 bases not matched to a gene. Germline-derived CDR1 and CDR2 are MNHEY and SVGAGI. This CDR3 has 14 amino acids. CDR3 sequence reads: CASSPRDRGGEQYF. The CDR3 DNA follows: TGTGCCAGCAGTCCTCGGGACAGGGGAGGGGAGCAGTACTTC.

This clone was seen once. This chain joins TRBV7-2 and TRBJ2-7; D ambiguous. This CDR3 has 11 amino acids. Trimming cost V 7 bases and J 5 bases, with 9 bases left between them. CDR1 and CDR2 from the germline V gene are SGHTA and FQGNSA. CDR3 sequence: CASTRGHEQYF. The CDR3 DNA follows: TGTGCCAGCACCCGTGGTCACGAGCAGTACTTC.

Of note for this clone: Other DNA sequences of this sample code for an identical CDR3. The rearrangement joins TRBV9 to TRBJ1-5; TRBD1 agrees at 8 bases. The CDR3 extends over 15 amino acids. V was pared by 3 bases and J by 0 bases, with 2 bases of the junction left unmatched. The germline CDR1 and CDR2 sequences are SGDLS and YYNGEE. DNA for the CDR3: TGTGCCAGCAGCGCGACAGGGGATAGCAATCAGCCCCAGCATTTT. It specifies CASSATGDSNQPQHF.

The rearrangement joins TRBV6-5 to TRBJ2-7; D ambiguous. The CDR3 has 14 amino acids. Deletions cut 4 bases from V and 1 base from J, with 11 bases between. CDR1 MNHEY and CDR2 SVGAGI come from the germline V gene. DNA of the CDR3: TGTGCCAGCAGTTCAGAGTATTCTTCCTACGAGCAGTACTTC. This sequence encodes CASSSEYSSYEQYF.

The V and J genes are TRBV4-1 and TRBJ2-1; a weak D match, TRBD2 (6 bases). This CDR3 is built from 15 residues. Germline CDR1 reads MGHRA; CDR2 reads YSYEKL. V was cut by 0 bases and J by 4 bases, with 10 bases left in between. As DNA, the CDR3 is TGCGCCAGCAGCCAAGAAGACGGGGGTTACAATGAGCAGTTCTTC. Amino acid sequence: CASSQEDGGYNEQFF.